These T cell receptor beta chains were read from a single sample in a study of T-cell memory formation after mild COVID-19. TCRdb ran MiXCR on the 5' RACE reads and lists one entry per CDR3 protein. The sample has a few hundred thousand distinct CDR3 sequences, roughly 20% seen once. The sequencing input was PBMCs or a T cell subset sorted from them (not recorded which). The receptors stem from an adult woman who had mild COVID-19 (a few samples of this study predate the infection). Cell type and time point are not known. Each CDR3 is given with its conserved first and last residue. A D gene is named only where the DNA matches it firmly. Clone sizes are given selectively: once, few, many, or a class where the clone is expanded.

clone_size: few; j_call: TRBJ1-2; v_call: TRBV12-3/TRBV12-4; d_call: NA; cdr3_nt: TGTGCCAGCAGTGTAATCCCGCCTCGCAGGGCCGCTAACTATGGCTACACCTTC; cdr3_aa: CASSVIPPRRAANYGYTF
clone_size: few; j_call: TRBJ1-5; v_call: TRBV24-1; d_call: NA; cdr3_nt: TGTGCCACCAGTGATTTGTCGGGCTGGCCCCAGCATTTT; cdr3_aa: CATSDLSGWPQHF
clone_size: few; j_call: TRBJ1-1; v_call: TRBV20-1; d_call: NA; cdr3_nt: TGCAGTGCTAGAGCCCAGAACACTGAAGCTTTCTTT; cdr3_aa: CSARAQNTEAFF
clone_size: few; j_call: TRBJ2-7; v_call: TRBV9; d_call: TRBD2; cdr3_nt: TGTGCCAGCAGCGTAGGGTCTAGCGGGAGCTACGAGCAGTACTTC; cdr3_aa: CASSVGSSGSYEQYF
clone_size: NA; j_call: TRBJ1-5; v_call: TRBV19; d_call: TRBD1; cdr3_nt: TGTGCCCTCCGAGGGGCCCCGGACAGGGCGAACAATCAGCCCCAGCATTTT; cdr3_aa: CALRGAPDRANNQPQHF
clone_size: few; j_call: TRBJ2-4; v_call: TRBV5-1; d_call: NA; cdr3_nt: TGCGCCAGCCGCCCGGGAGAAAAAAACATTCAGTACTTC; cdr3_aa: CASRPGEKNIQYF
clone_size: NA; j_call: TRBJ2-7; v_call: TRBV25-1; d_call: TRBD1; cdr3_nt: TGTGCCAGCAGTGCCCAGGGGGACTCCTACGAGCAGTACTTC; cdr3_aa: CASSAQGDSYEQYF
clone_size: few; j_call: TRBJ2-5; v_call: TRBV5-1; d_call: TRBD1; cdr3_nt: TGCGCCAGCAGCTTGGAGGGACAGGGTTTAGAGACCCAGTACTTC; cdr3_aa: CASSLEGQGLETQYF
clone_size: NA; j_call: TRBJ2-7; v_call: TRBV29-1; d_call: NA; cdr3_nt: TGCAGCGTCGCTACAGGGAACGGTTGGGCCGAGCAGTACTTC; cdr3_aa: CSVATGNGWAEQYF
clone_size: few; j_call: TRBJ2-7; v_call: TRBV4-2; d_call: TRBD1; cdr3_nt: TGTGCCAGCACCCTACAGCTGGACAGGTCGACCTCCTACGAGCAGTACTTC; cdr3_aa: CASTLQLDRSTSYEQYF
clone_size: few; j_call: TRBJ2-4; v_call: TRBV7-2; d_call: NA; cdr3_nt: TGTGCCAGCAGCGAAGTGGGGCAAGGATACAAAAACATTCAGTACTTC; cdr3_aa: CASSEVGQGYKNIQYF
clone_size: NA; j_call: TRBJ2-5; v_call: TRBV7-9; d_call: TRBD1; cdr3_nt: TGTGCCAGCAGCCACCGGGACAGGGGCGAAGAGACCCAGTACTTC; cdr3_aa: CASSHRDRGEETQYF
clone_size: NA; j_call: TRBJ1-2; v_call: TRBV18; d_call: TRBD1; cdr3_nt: TGTGCCAGCTCACCACAGGAGACAGGGGGCTTTGGCTACACCTTC; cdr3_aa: CASSPQETGGFGYTF
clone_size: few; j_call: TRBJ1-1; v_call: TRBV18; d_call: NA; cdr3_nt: TGTGCCAGCTCACCATCAGCAACTATGAACACTGAAGCTTTCTTT; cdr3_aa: CASSPSATMNTEAFF
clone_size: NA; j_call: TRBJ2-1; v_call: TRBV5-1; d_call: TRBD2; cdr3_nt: TGCGCCAGCAGCTTCCGACTAGCGGGGGCAAGGAATGAGCAGTTCTTC; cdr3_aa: CASSFRLAGARNEQFF
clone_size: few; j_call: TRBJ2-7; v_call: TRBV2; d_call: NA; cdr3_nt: TGTGCCAGCAGGACGGGACAACTAGCCTACGAGCAGTACTTC; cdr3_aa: CASRTGQLAYEQYF
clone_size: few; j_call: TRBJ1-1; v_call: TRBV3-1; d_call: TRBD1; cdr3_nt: TGTGCCAGCAGCCACTCAAGGGGGCACACTGAAGCTTTCTTT; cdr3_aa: CASSHSRGHTEAFF
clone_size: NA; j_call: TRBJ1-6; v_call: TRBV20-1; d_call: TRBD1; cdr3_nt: TGCAGTGCTAGAGATTGGGGAGACAGGGGACGATCACCCCTCCACTTT; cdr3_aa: CSARDWGDRGRSPLHF
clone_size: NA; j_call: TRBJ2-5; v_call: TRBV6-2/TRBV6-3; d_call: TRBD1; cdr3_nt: TGTGCCAGCAGCCCCAGGGGGACGGCAGGACGGACCCAGTACTTC; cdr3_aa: CASSPRGTAGRTQYF
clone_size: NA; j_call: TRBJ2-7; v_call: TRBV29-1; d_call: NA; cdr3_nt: TGCAGCGTTGAGGGCGGGACCTCCTACGAGCAGTACTTC; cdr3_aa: CSVEGGTSYEQYF
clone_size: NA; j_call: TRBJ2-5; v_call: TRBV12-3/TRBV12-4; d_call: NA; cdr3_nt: TGTGCCAGCAGTTTTCGGCCCGGGGAGACCCAGTACTTC; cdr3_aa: CASSFRPGETQYF
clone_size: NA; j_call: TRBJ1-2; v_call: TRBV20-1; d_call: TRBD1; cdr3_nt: TGCAGCCCTTGGGGCGGACAGGGAGATTATGGCTACACCTTC; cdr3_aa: CSPWGGQGDYGYTF